The rows below give T cell receptor delta chains drawn from one sample of a study of Vδ1+ human thymocytes. TCRdb redid clone calling on the multiplex PCR reads using CATT. Among around 56,000 delta-chain clones listed, over 13% were seen once. Sequencing was done on a sample of Vdelta1+ gamma-delta thymocytes from the thymus. The receptors here all came from a girl under three years old who had congenital heart surgery. CDR3s include the opening cysteine and the closing phenylalanine or tryptophan. A D gene is named only where the DNA matches it firmly. The size of a clone is reported for some rows only, either as once, few or many, or as a class for expanded clones.

size	D	V	J	CDR3	DNA
-	TRDD3	TRDV1	TRDJ1	CALGELTTGPPMLGDTGADKLIF	TGTGCTCTTGGGGAACTTACTACGGGCCCCCCTATGCTGGGGGATACGGGGGCTGATAAACTCATCTTT
-	TRDD3	TRDV1	TRDJ1	CALGESRLGDHKLIF	TGTGCTCTTGGGGAATCCCGACTGGGGGATCATAAACTCATCTTT
-	TRDD3	TRDV1	TRDJ1	CALGELAPTGGYSTDKLIF	TGTGCTCTTGGGGAACTAGCTCCTACTGGGGGATACTCCACCGATAAACTCATCTTT
-	-	TRDV1	TRDJ1	CALGTTSGWHTDKLIF	TGTGCTCTTGGGACCACTTCTGGGTGGCACACCGATAAACTCATCTTT
few	TRDD3	TRDV1	TRDJ1	CALGDHSWAGGYQYTDKLIF	TGTGCTCTTGGGGATCATTCCTGGGCTGGGGGATACCAGTACACCGATAAACTCATCTTT
few	-	TRDV1	TRDJ1	CALGRVPTHHGDPYTDKLIF	TGTGCTCTTGGGAGAGTTCCTACGCATCATGGGGATCCATACACCGATAAACTCATCTTT
-	TRDD2	TRDV1	TRDJ1	CALGEVNFLAHCTADKLIF	TGTGCTCTTGGGGAAGTAAACTTCCTAGCCCACTGCACCGCCGATAAACTCATCTTT
-	-	TRDV1	TRDJ1	CALGELRLDKLIF	TGTGCTCTTGGGGAACTACGGCTCGATAAACTCATCTTT
few	-	TRDV1	TRDJ1	CALGDPRRAGTGYTDKLIF	TGTGCTCTTGGGGATCCGCGTCGGGCCGGTACTGGTTACACCGATAAACTCATCTTT
few	TRDD3	TRDV1	TRDJ1	CALGEPDWGTDKLIF	TGTGCTCTTGGGGAACCCGACTGGGGTACCGATAAACTCATCTTT
-	TRDD3	TRDV1	TRDJ1	CALGDSPKSTGGYTDKLIF	TGTGCTCTTGGGGACAGTCCTAAATCGACTGGGGGGTACACCGATAAACTCATCTTT
-	TRDD3	TRDV1	TRDJ1	CALGEPPGDILGIPSYTDKLIF	TGTGCTCTTGGGGAGCCGCCAGGAGACATACTGGGGATACCTTCTTACACCGATAAACTCATCTTT
-	-	TRAV29/DV5	TRDJ1	CAAAWVRHPGADKLIF	TGTGCAGCAGCCTGGGTTCGCCATCCGGGGGCCGATAAACTCATCTTT
few	TRDD3	TRDV1	TRDJ1	CALGERSGGPLFWGIHTDKLIF	TGTGCTCTTGGGGAACGATCGGGCGGCCCCCTCTTCTGGGGGATACACACCGATAAACTCATCTTT
-	-	TRDV1	TRDJ1	CALGELKAHTDKLIF	TGTGCCCTTGGGGAACTAAAAGCCCACACCGATAAACTCATCTTT
few	-	TRDV1	TRDJ1	CALGEDNTLSSWGVQYTDKLIF	TGTGCTCTTGGGGAAGATAATACACTTTCCTCTTGGGGGGTCCAGTACACCGATAAACTCATCTTT
few	-	TRDV1	TRDJ1	CALGEPLRRGVYTDKLIF	TGTGCTCTTGGGGAACCCCTACGCCGGGGGGTCTACACCGATAAACTCATCTTT
-	TRDD3	TRDV1	TRDJ1	CALGALAVSTGGYLTDKLIF	TGTGCTCTTGGGGCTCTGGCAGTGTCGACAGGGGGATACCTCACCGATAAACTCATCTTT
-	-	TRDV1	TRDJ1	CALGDALSLDKLIF	TGTGCTCTTGGGGATGCGTTAAGTCTTGATAAACTCATCTTT
few	TRDD3	TRDV1	TRDJ1	CALGESGPTGGYLPYTDKLIF	TGTGCTCTTGGGGAATCCGGGCCCACTGGGGGATACTTGCCGTACACCGATAAACTCATCTTT
few	TRDD3	TRDV1	TRDJ1	CALGEVNRLPPYWGYTDKLIF	TGTGCTCTTGGGGAAGTCAATCGACTTCCCCCTTACTGGGGATACACCGATAAACTCATCTTT
many	TRDD3	TRAV29/DV5	TRDJ1	CAARGVPDVGDTSDKLIF	TGTGCAGCAAGAGGCGTTCCTGATGTTGGGGATACGTCCGATAAACTCATCTTT
-	-	TRAV29/DV5	TRDJ1	CSVLLCSKLGWGIPTDKLIF	-
once	-	TRDV1	TRDJ1	CALGETDTDKLIF	TGTGCTCTTGGGGAAACAGACACCGATAAACTCATCTTT
-	TRDD3	TRDV1	TRDJ1	CALGEMTGGQTYTDKLIF	TGTGCTCTTGGGGAAATGACTGGGGGACAAACGTACACCGATAAACTCATCTTT
-	-	TRDV1	TRDJ1	CALGEFIWGSYTDKLIF	TGTGCTCTTGGGGAATTTATCTGGGGATCCTACACCGATAAACTCATCTTT
few	-	TRDV1	TRDJ1	CALGELKSTDKLIF	TGTGCTCTTGGGGAACTTAAGAGTACCGATAAACTCATCTTT
-	-	TRDV1	TRDJ1	CALGERGANGGPTYTDKLIF	TGTGCTCTTGGGGAACGTGGAGCGAATGGGGGGCCAACATACACCGATAAACTCATCTTT
-	TRDD3	TRDV1	TRDJ1	CALGEFTGGSLHSSTDKLIF	TGTGCTCTTGGGGAATTTACTGGGGGTTCCCTCCACTCGTCCACCGATAAACTCATCTTT
-	TRDD3	TRDV1	TRDJ1	CALGELNWGVNTDKLIF	TGTGCTCTTGGGGAACTAAACTGGGGGGTAAACACCGATAAACTCATCTTT
-	TRDD3	TRDV1	TRDJ1	CALGAPSPLGYSGYVEYTDKLIF	TGTGCTCTTGGGGCTCCTTCTCCCCTAGGTTATTCGGGATACGTGGAGTACACCGATAAACTCATCTTT